Below, 11 T cell receptor beta chains from the same sample are listed, as sequenced in a study of blood T cell repertoires in COVID-19. Sequencing used immunoSEQ multiplex PCR; TCRdb keeps in-frame clones, though not all of them. The table includes 65,000 to 95,000 clones, approximately 90% detected once. Input material: peripheral blood. The receptors were gathered from a man aged 50-60 years with active COVID-19.

V is TRBV19 and J is TRBJ2-7; TRBD2 aligns across 7 bases. Looked up from germline, CDR1 is LNHDA and CDR2 is SQIVND (reference sequence). With V trimmed by 6 bases and J by 0 bases, 5 bases remained unmatched. The CDR3 length is 14 residues. Written as DNA, the CDR3 is TGTGCCAGTAGCCGGCGGGGGATCTCCTACGAGCAGTACTTC. It translates to CASSRRGISYEQYF.

This chain joins TRBV7-2 and TRBJ2-7; 9 bases fit TRBD2. V was clipped by 3 bases and J by 4 bases; unmatched bases: 4. From germline, CDR1 is SGHTA and CDR2 FQGNSA. The CDR3 totals 14 residues. The CDR3 region has the DNA TGTGCCAGCAGCTTGGAGCGGGGGGCTTACGAGCAGTACTTC. This sequence encodes CASSLERGAYEQYF.

This chain connects TRBV14 to TRBJ2-5; D possibly corresponds to TRBD2 (5 bases). Germline values: CDR1 SGHDN, CDR2 FVKESK. Trimming removed 4 bases from V and 4 bases from J, with 25 bases in between. The CDR3 runs 18 residues. CDR3 loop: CASSRYNLDLFRGETQYF. The CDR3 bases are TGTGCCAGCAGCCGTTATAACTTGGACTTATTCCGGGGAGAGACCCAGTACTTC.

The V gene is TRBV7-8, the J gene TRBJ1-6, with 7 bases fitting TRBD1. Trimming cost V 0 bases and J 5 bases; bases outside gene matches: 4. From germline, CDR1 is SGHVS and CDR2 FQNEAQ. The CDR3 length is 16 residues. For the CDR3, the DNA is TGTGCCAGCAGCTTAGCCGGGACAGCTCATAATTCACCCCTCCACTTT. Protein product: CASSLAGTAHNSPLHF.

J is TRBJ2-5 and V is TRBV6-2 or TRBV6-3; 13 bases fit TRBD2. The CDR3 length is 18 residues. V was pared by 0 bases and J by 4 bases, with 8 bases of the junction left unmatched. The V gene's germline CDR1 is MNHEY and CDR2 SVGEGT. CDR3 coding DNA: TGTGCCAGCAGTTACTCGAGGACTAGCGGGAGCCAGGGAGAGACCCAGTACTTC. Its protein is CASSYSRTSGSQGETQYF.

The chain combines TRBV6-2 or TRBV6-3 with TRBJ1-2, with D perhaps matching TRBD1 (6 bases). CDR3 length: 14 amino acids. The germline V gene encodes CDR1 MNHEY and CDR2 SVGEGT. The V and J ends lost 3 bases and 8 bases respectively, with 16 bases between them. CDR3 residues: CASSYRGDTRGYTF. Here the CDR3 DNA reads TGTGCCAGCAGTTATCGGGGGGACACTAGAGGCTACACCTTC.

The CDR3 loop is CASSSRVNQPQHF. CDR3 bases: TGTGCCAGTAGTTCCAGGGTAAATCAGCCCCAGCATTTT. V gene TRBV19 combines with J gene TRBJ1-5, with D possibly being TRBD1 (5 bases). The CDR3 has 13 residues. V lost 5 bases and J lost 4, with 9 bases in between. The germline V gene encodes CDR1 LNHDA and CDR2 SQIVND (reference sequence).

V is TRBV7-3 and J is TRBJ1-2; 7 bases agree with TRBD1. The germline CDR1 and CDR2 sequences are SGHTA and FQGTGA. The CDR3 is 15 amino acids. V shed 5 bases and J 0 bases; nucleotides not matched to a gene: 6. This chain's CDR3 is CASSLSGQANYGYTF. CDR3 nucleotides: TGTGCCAGCAGCCTATCCGGACAGGCTAACTATGGCTACACCTTC.

V gene TRBV5-1 combines with J gene TRBJ2-7, with 8 nucleotides matching TRBD2. This CDR3 has 16 residues. V shed 4 bases and J 5 bases; nucleotides not matched to a gene: 14. The germline gives CDR1 SGHRS, CDR2 YFSETQ. As DNA, the CDR3 is TGCGCCAGCAGCCCCGGGGGGGTTAGCAACCTCGACGAGCAGTACTTC. It encodes CASSPGGVSNLDEQYF.

This chain connects TRBV5-1 to TRBJ2-5; possible D gene TRBD2, 6 bases. CDR1 and CDR2 (germline): SGHRS, YFSETQ. Deletions cut 0 bases from V and 1 base from J, with 7 bases between. The CDR3 sequence is 14 residues long. Here the CDR3 DNA reads TGCGCCAGCAGCTTGGGGGACTCCCAAGAGACCCAGTACTTC. Its protein is CASSLGDSQETQYF.

The chain uses TRBV10-3 and TRBJ2-2, with D perhaps matching TRBD1 (5 bases). CDR1 is ENHRY, CDR2 SYGVKD, per germline. V gave up 0 bases and J gave up 6 bases, with 11 bases separating them. This CDR3 spans 15 amino acids. CDR3 bases: TGTGCCATCAGTGAGTCGGCAGGGTTATCCGGGGAGCTGTTTTTT. Encoded protein: CAISESAGLSGELFF.